A selection of T cell receptor beta chains follows, all from one sample in a study of T cells after yellow fever vaccination. TCRdb recomputed calls from the 5' RACE reads with MiXCR, one row per CDR3 protein. The sample yields some 320,000 distinct CDR3 sequences, 8.5% to 10% seen once. This specimen was CD4+ T cells sorted from PBMCs, taken 5 days after the yellow fever booster vaccination. The receptors were gathered from a man younger than 35 who received the YFV17D yellow fever vaccine. Each CDR3 is given with its conserved first and last residue. The D gene is left open where the match is weak. The listing skips clone size in some rows; elsewhere it reads once, few, many or a size class.

V	D	J	size	DNA	CDR3
TRBV6-5	TRBD2	TRBJ2-5	NA	TGTGCCAGCAGGCGGACTAGCGGGGGGTGGGAGACCCAGTACTTC	CASRRTSGGWETQYF
TRBV6-1	NA	TRBJ2-2	NA	TGTGCCAGCAGGGTACAGGGGAACACCGGGGAGCTGTTTTTT	CASRVQGNTGELFF
TRBV2	TRBD1	TRBJ1-4	many	TGTGCCGTAACCGGGACAGCTAATGAAAAACTGTTTTTT	CAVTGTANEKLFF
TRBV5-1	NA	TRBJ1-3	NA	TGCGCCAGCAGCTTGGCTCACGTTGGGAAGCTCGGAAACACCATATATTTT	CASSLAHVGKLGNTIYF
TRBV9	TRBD2	TRBJ2-5	NA	TGTGCCAGCAGCGTATTGGGTAGCGGGGGGTCAGAGACCCAGTACTTC	CASSVLGSGGSETQYF
TRBV20-1	TRBD1	TRBJ1-4	few	TGCAGTGCTAGCAGCGGTAGGGACAGGGACGAAAAACTGTTTTTT	CSASSGRDRDEKLFF
TRBV4-2	TRBD2	TRBJ2-3	NA	TGTGCCAGCAGCCCGCGGACTAGCGGGGCCACAGATACGCAGTATTTT	CASSPRTSGATDTQYF
TRBV7-8	NA	TRBJ2-3	few	TGTGCCAGCAGCCCCTCGGTGGTAGATACGCAGTATTTT	CASSPSVVDTQYF
TRBV5-1	TRBD2	TRBJ2-1	NA	TGCGCCAGCAGCTTGGGCCCTAGCGGGGCATCCTACAATGAGCAGTTCTTC	CASSLGPSGASYNEQFF
TRBV20-1	NA	TRBJ2-1	NA	TGCAGTGCTAGAGTCTACGCCCAGGAACGCCACAATGAGCAGTTCTTC	CSARVYAQERHNEQFF
TRBV7-9	NA	TRBJ1-1	NA	TGTGCCAGCAGCCACCCGGGGGGGAGAGGCGCTGAAGCTTTCTTT	CASSHPGGRGAEAFF
TRBV13	NA	TRBJ1-1	few	TGTGCCAGCAGCTTACGGCAGAGCTACACTGAAGCTTTCTTT	CASSLRQSYTEAFF
TRBV6-6	NA	TRBJ1-1	few	TGTGCCATCGACTGGGGGCCGAACACTGAAGCTTTCTTT	CAIDWGPNTEAFF
TRBV25-1	TRBD1	TRBJ2-4	NA	TGTGCCAGCAGTGAAGCCGGGACAGGGAAAAACATTCAGTACTTC	CASSEAGTGKNIQYF
TRBV7-2	NA	TRBJ1-1	many	TGTGCCAGCAGCGATTACACTGAAGCTTTCTTT	CASSDYTEAFF
TRBV5-5	NA	TRBJ1-3	NA	TGTGCCAGCAGCTTGGATCGGGGGTCTGGAAACACCATATATTTT	CASSLDRGSGNTIYF
TRBV6-5	NA	TRBJ1-1	NA	TGTGCCAGCAGTTACTCGTACTACAGGAACACTGAAGCTTTCTTT	CASSYSYYRNTEAFF
TRBV7-9	NA	TRBJ2-2	NA	TGTGCCAGCACCCCCCACGGACGGGTAAAGACCGGGGAGCTGTTTTTT	CASTPHGRVKTGELFF
TRBV18	NA	TRBJ2-7	many	TGTGCCAGCTCACCACCGGGACGGAGCTCCTACGAGCAGTACTTC	CASSPPGRSSYEQYF
TRBV29-1	NA	TRBJ1-6	NA	TGCAGCGTTGGAGGGCTCGATTCACCCCTCCACTTT	CSVGGLDSPLHF
TRBV6-5	NA	TRBJ2-1	NA	TGTGCCAGCAGTTACTCGCCGGGGGCGCCCCGGGGTGAGCAGTTCTTC	CASSYSPGAPRGEQFF
TRBV4-3	NA	TRBJ2-3	few	TGCGCCAGCAGCCAAGAGTCTCTCGGCACAGATACGCAGTATTTT	CASSQESLGTDTQYF
TRBV5-8	NA	TRBJ2-3	NA	TGTGCCAGCAGCTTGTACGGGGATATTAGCACAGATACGCAGTATTTT	CASSLYGDISTDTQYF
TRBV18	NA	TRBJ2-3	NA	TGTGCGAGCTCACCCGGCGCTAATTTCGTCGCAGATACGCAGTATTTT	CASSPGANFVADTQYF
TRBV25-1	NA	TRBJ1-2	few	TGTGCCAGCAGCAAGGGGTCCTATGGCTACACCTTC	CASSKGSYGYTF
TRBV27	NA	TRBJ1-5	few	TGTGCCAGCAGTTCGGACAACAATCAGCCCCAGCATTTT	CASSSDNNQPQHF
TRBV5-1	NA	TRBJ1-1	few	TGCGCCAGCAGCTTTGCGGTTGGGGGATGGACTGAAGCTTTCTTT	CASSFAVGGWTEAFF
TRBV4-1	NA	TRBJ1-2	many	TGCGCCAGCAGCCAATTGCCCGGGACAATCTATTGGGATGGCTACACCTTC	CASSQLPGTIYWDGYTF
TRBV5-4	TRBD2	TRBJ2-1	many	TGTGCCAGCAGCTTAGTCCCGGGGGGCTCCTACAATGAGCAGTTCTTC	CASSLVPGGSYNEQFF
TRBV28	NA	TRBJ1-1	few	TGTGCCAGCAGTTTAATCCCGCTTCGCCGGGGGGAGGGTATTGGCACTGAAGCTTTCTTT	CASSLIPLRRGEGIGTEAFF
TRBV30	TRBD1	TRBJ1-4	few	TGTGCCTGGAGTTGGATGGGGACAGCAAATGAAAAACTGTTTTTT	CAWSWMGTANEKLFF
TRBV4-3	NA	TRBJ1-1	few	TGCGCCAGCAGCCGATCCGGGACCGCGAACACTGAAGCTTTCTTT	CASSRSGTANTEAFF
TRBV20-1	NA	TRBJ2-5	few	TGCAGTGCTGACCGGGACGCTGGGGGGACCCAGTACTTC	CSADRDAGGTQYF
TRBV27	NA	TRBJ2-5	NA	TGTGCCAGCAGTTTGACGACGCACGGGACCCAGTACTTC	CASSLTTHGTQYF
TRBV12-3/TRBV12-4	NA	TRBJ2-3	many	TGTGCCAGCAGTTTAACCGGCAGGGGGGCAGATACGCAGTATTTT	CASSLTGRGADTQYF
TRBV20-1	NA	TRBJ1-1	few	TGCAGTGCTCCCAGCTGGAACACTGAAGCTTTCTTT	CSAPSWNTEAFF
TRBV9	NA	TRBJ2-1	few	TGTGCCAGCAGCGTTTCCGACGGTTGGACTGAGCAGTTCTTC	CASSVSDGWTEQFF
TRBV29-1	NA	TRBJ1-2	many	TGCAGCGTCCAAACAGGACCATACAACTATGGCTACACCTTC	CSVQTGPYNYGYTF
TRBV11-2	NA	TRBJ2-1	few	TGTGCCAGCAGCACCCTGGGGGGGGGCCGTGGGGAGCAGTTCTTC	CASSTLGGGRGEQFF
TRBV12-3/TRBV12-4	TRBD1	TRBJ1-5	many	TGTGCCAGCAGTCCCCGGAGAGGGGGCTTTAGCAATCAGCCCCAGCATTTT	CASSPRRGGFSNQPQHF
TRBV6-6	TRBD1	TRBJ1-3	few	TGTGCCAGCGGTGCGACCGGGACGCAGGGGGACGACACCATATATTTT	CASGATGTQGDDTIYF
TRBV7-6	NA	TRBJ2-4	many	TGTGCCAGCAGCTTAGCGAATTCTGGCATTCAGTACTTC	CASSLANSGIQYF
TRBV2	NA	TRBJ2-5	few	TGTGCCAGCAGTGCGGCAGTAGCGGAGACCCAGTACTTC	CASSAAVAETQYF
TRBV19	NA	TRBJ1-4	many	TGTGCCAGTAAGGAGGGGCGAAGACTGTTTTTT	CASKEGRRLFF
TRBV5-1	NA	TRBJ2-5	NA	TGCGCCAGCAGCTTGCAGTCGCAAGAGACCCAGTACTTC	CASSLQSQETQYF
TRBV20-1	TRBD1	TRBJ1-1	NA	TGCAGTGGGATGAGGACAGGGGATAGCAGCACTGAAGCTTTCTTT	CSGMRTGDSSTEAFF
TRBV6-2/TRBV6-3	NA	TRBJ1-2	NA	TGTGCCAGCAGTTACCCCCAGGATCGCTATGGCTACACCTTC	CASSYPQDRYGYTF
TRBV7-6	TRBD1	TRBJ2-5	few	TGTGCCAGCAGCCAGGGACAGGGGCAGACCCAGTACTTC	CASSQGQGQTQYF
TRBV5-1	NA	TRBJ2-3	NA	TGCGCCAGCAGCTTTATGAAACCAGATACGCAGTATTTT	CASSFMKPDTQYF
TRBV7-8	NA	TRBJ1-1	NA	TGTGCCAGCAGCCTTATAAGGGGGACAGAAGCTTTCTTT	CASSLIRGTEAFF
TRBV29-1	NA	TRBJ2-5	NA	TGCAGCGTTGCTAGCGAGACCCAGTACTTC	CSVASETQYF
TRBV6-5	NA	TRBJ1-2	NA	TGTGCCAGCAGCAAGGGAACCGCGCCAAACTATGGCTACACCTTC	CASSKGTAPNYGYTF
TRBV20-1	TRBD2	TRBJ2-1	NA	TGCAGTGCTTCGCGGACTAGCGGGCCGGAGAATGAGCAGTTCTTC	CSASRTSGPENEQFF
TRBV12-5	NA	TRBJ1-6	NA	TGTGCTAGTGGTTGGGGGCGGGGATCACCCCTCCACTTT	CASGWGRGSPLHF
TRBV7-2	NA	TRBJ2-5	few	TGTGCCAGCAGCAATAACGGGGCCCAAGAGACCCAGTACTTC	CASSNNGAQETQYF
TRBV27	NA	TRBJ1-4	NA	TGTGCCAGCAGTCTCAAGGCGGCAACTAATGAAAAACTGTTTTTT	CASSLKAATNEKLFF
TRBV25-1	NA	TRBJ1-4	few	TGTGCCAGCAGCCCCCGAGAGCACGGGGAAAAACTGTTTTTT	CASSPREHGEKLFF
TRBV9	NA	TRBJ1-1	NA	TGTGCCAGCAGCGTAGTGCAGGCAGGGGTGAACACTGAAGCTTTCTTT	CASSVVQAGVNTEAFF